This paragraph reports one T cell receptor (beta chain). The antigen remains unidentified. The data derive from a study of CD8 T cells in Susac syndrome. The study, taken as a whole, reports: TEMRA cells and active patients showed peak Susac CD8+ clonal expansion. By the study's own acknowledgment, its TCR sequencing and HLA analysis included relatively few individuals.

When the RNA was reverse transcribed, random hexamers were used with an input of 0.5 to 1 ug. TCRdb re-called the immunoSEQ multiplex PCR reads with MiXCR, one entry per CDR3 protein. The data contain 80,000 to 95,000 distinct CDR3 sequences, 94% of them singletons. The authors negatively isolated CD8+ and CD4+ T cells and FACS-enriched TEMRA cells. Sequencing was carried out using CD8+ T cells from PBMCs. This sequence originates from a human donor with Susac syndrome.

Here the CDR3 DNA reads TGTGCCAGCAGCCCCTGGCCCCTCTCTGGGGCCAACGTCCTGACTTTC. Amino acids: CASSPWPLSGANVLTF. The V call is TRBV6-1, the J call TRBJ2-6, with no clear D. The CDR3 has 16 residues. Trimming took off 6 bases at V and 0 bases at J, with 12 bases between the two ends. In germline, CDR1 is MNHNS, CDR2 SASEGT.